A selection of T cell receptor beta chains follows, all from one sample in a study of Ad26.COV2.S vaccination and SARS-CoV-2 variants. Data came from immunoSEQ multiplex PCR; TCRdb stores just in-frame clones and leaves some out. The table shows fewer than 400,000 clones, with around 89% occurring only once. The sample in question was peripheral blood, obtained in a trial of Ad26.COV2.S vaccine versus placebo. The receptors were gathered from a person between 18 and 65 years old who received the Ad26.COV2.S COVID-19 vaccine or a placebo. Both conserved end residues are part of each CDR3.

j_call: TRBJ2-2; cdr3_length: 15; v_call: TRBV11-3; cdr3_aa: CASSSDRQYTGELFF
j_call: TRBJ1-5; cdr3_length: 17; v_call: TRBV30; cdr3_aa: CAWSGSKSGGLNQPQHF
j_call: TRBJ2-7; cdr3_length: 15; v_call: TRBV6-5; cdr3_aa: CASSYSPGGGIEQYF
j_call: TRBJ1-1; cdr3_length: 13; v_call: TRBV28; cdr3_aa: CASSLTNRGEAFF
j_call: TRBJ2-7; cdr3_length: 12; v_call: TRBV5-1; cdr3_aa: CASSLEARALYF
j_call: TRBJ2-1; cdr3_length: 17; v_call: TRBV11-2; cdr3_aa: CASRSGFRRGSYNEQFF
j_call: TRBJ1-2; cdr3_length: 14; v_call: TRBV6-1; cdr3_aa: CASSDTGPNYGYTF
j_call: TRBJ1-3; cdr3_length: 16; v_call: TRBV10-3; cdr3_aa: CAISRSQGAGGNTIYF
j_call: TRBJ1-2; cdr3_length: 15; v_call: TRBV6-5; cdr3_aa: CASSPKRGGRNGYTF
j_call: TRBJ2-3; cdr3_length: 16; v_call: TRBV3-1/TRBV3-2; cdr3_aa: CASGKGLAGVSDTQYF
j_call: TRBJ2-3; cdr3_length: 14; v_call: TRBV10-3; cdr3_aa: CAISDSGITDTQYF
j_call: TRBJ2-7; cdr3_length: 15; v_call: TRBV30; cdr3_aa: CAWSAVAGAAYEQYF
j_call: TRBJ2-7; cdr3_length: 13; v_call: TRBV7-3; cdr3_aa: CASSLDRSYEQYF
j_call: TRBJ2-5; cdr3_length: 17; v_call: TRBV5-5; cdr3_aa: CASSLGLAPNPGETQYF
j_call: TRBJ1-1; cdr3_length: 10; v_call: TRBV19; cdr3_aa: CASKGTEAFF
j_call: TRBJ2-5; cdr3_length: 16; v_call: TRBV9; cdr3_aa: CASSVGLAGSQETQYF
j_call: TRBJ1-2; cdr3_length: 13; v_call: TRBV29-1; cdr3_aa: CSAPDGGGYGYTF
j_call: TRBJ2-1; cdr3_length: 13; v_call: TRBV19; cdr3_aa: CARLRDRYNEQFF
j_call: TRBJ2-1; cdr3_length: 14; v_call: TRBV3-1/TRBV3-2; cdr3_aa: CASSQGTTYNEQFF
j_call: TRBJ2-1; cdr3_length: 12; v_call: TRBV6-2/TRBV6-3; cdr3_aa: CASSDSGPKLVF
j_call: TRBJ2-2; cdr3_length: 19; v_call: TRBV19; cdr3_aa: CASSISSGSLSLNTGELFF
j_call: TRBJ2-1; cdr3_length: 18; v_call: TRBV4-2; cdr3_aa: CASSQERNRIGMGNEQFF
j_call: TRBJ1-3; cdr3_length: 16; v_call: TRBV6-6; cdr3_aa: CASSYEPGDSGNTIYF
j_call: TRBJ1-1; cdr3_length: 14; v_call: TRBV10-2; cdr3_aa: CASSSRDRGAEAFF
j_call: TRBJ1-2; cdr3_length: 14; v_call: TRBV19; cdr3_aa: CASSRDSQGYGYTF
j_call: TRBJ1-5; cdr3_length: 15; v_call: TRBV6-1; cdr3_aa: CASSEALAGAQPQHF
j_call: TRBJ1-1; cdr3_length: 14; v_call: TRBV5-1; cdr3_aa: CASSPGQIYTEAFF
j_call: TRBJ2-1; cdr3_length: 14; v_call: TRBV7-3; cdr3_aa: CASSFGPTYNEQFF
j_call: TRBJ2-5; cdr3_length: 15; v_call: TRBV6-5; cdr3_aa: CASSYLGPIQETQYF
j_call: TRBJ2-1; cdr3_length: 16; v_call: TRBV5-1; cdr3_aa: CASSLEASGAYNEQFF
j_call: TRBJ2-7; cdr3_length: 15; v_call: TRBV18; cdr3_aa: CASSPRTGISYEQYF
j_call: TRBJ2-2; cdr3_length: 14; v_call: TRBV10-1; cdr3_aa: CASSELGITGELFF
j_call: TRBJ2-1; cdr3_length: 13; v_call: TRBV5-1; cdr3_aa: CASSPEGGNEQFF
j_call: TRBJ2-3; cdr3_length: 15; v_call: TRBV5-1; cdr3_aa: CASSFETSGTDTQYF
j_call: TRBJ2-1; cdr3_length: 14; v_call: TRBV20-1; cdr3_aa: CSASSEGRYNEQFF
j_call: TRBJ2-1; cdr3_length: 15; v_call: TRBV19; cdr3_aa: CASSSWGGRDNEQFF
j_call: TRBJ2-7; cdr3_length: 14; v_call: TRBV19; cdr3_aa: CATSLAGGRYEQYF
j_call: TRBJ2-5; cdr3_length: 15; v_call: TRBV30; cdr3_aa: CAWSKTGVLKETQYF
j_call: TRBJ2-1; cdr3_length: 12; v_call: TRBV9; cdr3_aa: CASSVEMGEQFF
j_call: TRBJ2-2; cdr3_length: 16; v_call: TRBV7-2; cdr3_aa: CASSLFLAGNTGELFF
j_call: TRBJ2-6; cdr3_length: 17; v_call: TRBV9; cdr3_aa: CASRRDRGRPGANVLTF
j_call: TRBJ2-1; cdr3_length: 15; v_call: TRBV5-1; cdr3_aa: CASSLRVVAYNEQFF